Listed below are T cell receptor beta chains from one sample, sequenced in a study of T-cell reconstitution after alpha-beta-depleted transplantation in children. In TCRdb, the PCR reads were re-called with MiXCR into one record per CDR3 protein. The data contain approximately 420,000 distinct CDR3 sequences, approximately 10% of them seen just once; the ten biggest clones take up 5% to 6.5%. The specimen comprised PBMCs from the stem cell graft donor, sampled from the stem cell graft. Every receptor here comes from a human donor who donated a stem cell graft to a child with acute myeloid leukemia. The CDR3 runs from the conserved cysteine through the conserved F or W. A D gene is named only where the DNA matches it firmly. Expanded clones are given a class, and other clones once, few, many or no size at all.

V	J	size	D	CDR3	DNA
TRBV5-1	TRBJ2-2	-	-	CASSIGDINTGELFF	TGCGCCAGCAGCATAGGGGACATCAACACCGGGGAGCTGTTTTTT
TRBV19	TRBJ1-1	-	-	CASTLDPRTEAFF	TGTGCCAGTACCTTGGACCCGAGGACTGAAGCTTTCTTT
TRBV18	TRBJ1-4	-	TRBD1	CASSPPAQGVGEKLFF	TGTGCCAGCTCACCACCGGCGCAGGGGGTAGGAGAAAAACTGTTTTTT
TRBV5-1	TRBJ2-3	few	TRBD2	CASSFWGSGRDGDTQYF	TGCGCCAGCAGCTTTTGGGGTAGCGGGAGAGACGGAGATACGCAGTATTTT
TRBV5-1	TRBJ2-2	-	-	CASSFVRGTERENTGELFF	TGCGCCAGCAGCTTCGTCCGGGGGACAGAACGCGAGAACACCGGGGAGCTGTTTTTT
TRBV20-1	TRBJ2-3	few	-	CSASSFGGRTDTQYF	TGCAGTGCTAGCTCGTTTGGGGGACGCACAGATACGCAGTATTTT
TRBV7-9	TRBJ1-5	many	TRBD1	CASSLQGADQPQHF	TGTGCCAGCAGCCTTCAGGGGGCCGATCAGCCCCAGCATTTT
TRBV5-1	TRBJ1-4	many	-	CASSRGTSNEKLFF	TGCGCCAGCAGCCGAGGGACAAGTAATGAAAAACTGTTTTTT
TRBV12-3/TRBV12-4	TRBJ2-5	-	-	CASSPGRWGETQYF	TGTGCCAGCAGTCCAGGGCGTTGGGGAGAGACCCAGTACTTC
TRBV20-1	TRBJ1-1	many	-	CSARWQGNTEAFF	TGCAGTGCTAGATGGCAGGGGAACACTGAAGCTTTCTTT
TRBV29-1	TRBJ2-1	many	TRBD2	CSVVTSGRSPFLRFF	TGCAGCGTGGTGACTAGCGGGAGGTCCCCGTTCTTGCGGTTCTTC
TRBV5-1	TRBJ2-3	few	-	CASSYKQTPSTDTQYF	TGCGCCAGCAGCTATAAGCAGACTCCTAGCACAGATACGCAGTATTTT
TRBV7-8	TRBJ2-3	-	TRBD1	CASSHSDRGMGDTQYF	TGTGCCAGCAGCCACTCGGACAGGGGTATGGGGGATACGCAGTATTTT
TRBV5-1	TRBJ2-4	few	-	CASSLGTDLAKNIQYF	TGCGCCAGCAGCTTGGGGACAGATCTAGCCAAAAACATTCAGTACTTC
TRBV20-1	TRBJ2-1	few	TRBD2	CSALRGASGGNEQFF	TGCAGTGCCCTCCGAGGGGCTAGCGGGGGAAATGAGCAGTTCTTC
TRBV6-1	TRBJ1-1	-	-	CASRRMGTEAFF	TGTGCCAGCAGACGAATGGGTACTGAAGCTTTCTTT
TRBV7-9	TRBJ1-4	-	-	CASSSRGGNEKLFF	TGTGCCAGCAGCAGCCGTGGGGGTAACGAAAAACTGTTTTTT
TRBV20-1	TRBJ2-3	-	-	CSGVRTDTQYF	TGCAGTGGAGTCCGCACAGATACGCAGTATTTT
TRBV20-1	TRBJ1-2	few	-	CSARDLVGGGTPNYGYTF	TGCAGTGCTAGAGATCTAGTTGGGGGGGGGACACCTAACTATGGCTACACCTTC
TRBV20-1	TRBJ2-7	many	-	CSALFPQSPSIYEQYF	TGCAGTGCCTTATTCCCACAGTCCCCATCAATTTACGAGCAGTACTTC
TRBV5-4	TRBJ2-2	-	-	CASSPTSRAMNTGELFF	TGTGCCAGCAGCCCAACTAGTCGGGCAATGAACACCGGGGAGCTGTTTTTT
TRBV10-1	TRBJ1-1	many	-	CASSESGSPEAFF	TGCGCCAGCAGTGAGTCGGGGTCCCCTGAAGCTTTCTTT
TRBV20-1	TRBJ2-3	few	TRBD1	CSARDFRQGLTDTQYF	TGCAGTGCTAGAGATTTCCGACAGGGGCTCACAGATACGCAGTATTTT
TRBV25-1	TRBJ2-5	few	-	CASSEGVFTETQYF	TGTGCCAGCAGTGAAGGGGTGTTTACAGAGACCCAGTACTTC
TRBV20-1	TRBJ1-6	many	-	CSAGRQSSNSPLHF	TGCAGTGCGGGAAGACAGAGTAGTAATTCACCCCTCCACTTT
TRBV7-8	TRBJ1-4	-	-	CASSLTTRGGAGEKLFF	TGTGCCAGCAGCTTAACGACCCGGGGCGGGGCGGGTGAAAAACTGTTTTTT
TRBV5-1	TRBJ1-4	-	-	CASSLQGSGGEKLFF	TGCGCCAGCAGCTTGCAAGGCAGCGGGGGTGAAAAACTGTTTTTT
TRBV12-3/TRBV12-4	TRBJ1-1	-	TRBD1	CASSIGQGGTEAFF	TGTGCCAGCAGTATCGGACAGGGTGGCACTGAAGCTTTCTTT
TRBV7-2	TRBJ2-3	few	-	CASSLAGRGGTDTQYF	TGTGCCAGCAGCTTAGCAGGGAGGGGGGGGACAGATACGCAGTATTTT
TRBV10-3	TRBJ2-2	many	-	CAISESPGGTGELFF	TGTGCCATCAGTGAGTCCCCCGGCGGCACCGGGGAGCTGTTTTTT
TRBV20-1	TRBJ1-3	many	-	CSARRVGSSGNTIYF	TGCAGTGCTAGACGCGTCGGGAGCTCTGGAAACACCATATATTTT
TRBV29-1	TRBJ2-7	many	-	CSVEGEYYEQYF	TGCAGCGTTGAAGGAGAATACTACGAGCAGTACTTC
TRBV4-1	TRBJ2-3	few	TRBD2	CASSHQLAGATDTQYF	TGCGCCAGCAGCCACCAACTAGCGGGGGCCACAGATACGCAGTATTTT
TRBV29-1	TRBJ2-7	-	TRBD1	CSVVVGQRTSYEQYF	TGCAGCGTTGTAGTGGGACAGCGCACATCCTACGAGCAGTACTTC
TRBV5-1	TRBJ1-2	-	-	CASSLQAWDYGYTF	TGCGCCAGCAGCTTGCAGGCGTGGGACTATGGCTACACCTTC
TRBV12-3/TRBV12-4	TRBJ1-6	many	-	CASRYSSYNSPLHF	TGTGCCAGCAGATACAGCTCCTATAATTCACCCCTCCACTTT
TRBV29-1	TRBJ2-5	few	TRBD1	CSVEFFGTGQEETQYF	TGCAGCGTTGAATTTTTCGGGACAGGGCAGGAGGAGACCCAGTACTTC
TRBV2	TRBJ2-6	-	-	CASSGRSQTSSGANVLTF	TGTGCCAGCAGTGGGCGTTCACAGACTAGCTCTGGGGCCAACGTCCTGACTTTC
TRBV12-5	TRBJ2-2	-	TRBD2	CASGLGLAGTNTGELFF	TGTGCTAGTGGCTTGGGACTAGCGGGAACGAACACCGGGGAGCTGTTTTTT